This T cell receptor (beta chain) derives from a study of identical twins. The CDR3 covers 16 residues. V lost 2 bases and J 4 bases, leaving 15 bases between the germline ends. In the case of this clonotype: Its antigen is as yet unknown.

Study results and limitations: The analysis was cross-sectional rather than longitudinal within donors. In beta out-of-frame sequences, the excess sharing between twins was weaker.

MiXCR was run by TCRdb on the 5' RACE reads, yielding one entry per CDR3 protein. The sample holds 250,000 or so distinct CDR3 sequences, about 7% seen once. Separately, the same data were catalogued under a study of yellow fever vaccine responses in identical twins.

The chain uses TRBV12-3 or TRBV12-4 and TRBJ2-1; D possibly corresponds to TRBD1 (6 bases). This TCR came from a woman aged 18-29 years in good health. The sequencing sample was made of memory (CD45RO+) T cells sorted from blood. The CDR3 coding sequence is TGTGCCAGCAGTTTACAGGGGCGTGGGGTTTACAATGAGCAGTTCTTC. Residues: CASSLQGRGVYNEQFF.